Presented here are 13 T cell receptor beta chains from one specimen sequenced in a study of cytomegalovirus exposure and HLA in healthy donors. With 60 Vbeta and 13 Jbeta primers, the PCR was carried out. Measured with immunoSEQ multiplex PCR; TCRdb has only the in-frame clones, and not every one. In the table there are 100,000 or so clones, more than 65% of which are singletons. The material sequenced was PBMCs. Receptors originate from a woman aged 18-29 years in good health and CMV-seronegative.

The chain links TRBV18 to TRBJ2-3; 9 bases line up with TRBD2. The J segment lost 1 base and the V segment lost 5 bases, leaving 7 bases of the junction unmatched. In germline, CDR1 is KGHSH, CDR2 LQKENI. The CDR3 consists of 16 residues. The CDR3 sequence is CASSTTIAGGTDTQYF. The CDR3 DNA follows: TGTGCCAGCTCAACCACTATAGCGGGGGGCACAGATACGCAGTATTTT.

This clone was seen a single time. This rearrangement joins TRBV6-1 to TRBJ2-7; 9 nucleotides agree with TRBD1. J gave up 5 bases and V 6 bases, and 11 bases lay outside the gene matches. Germline V gene data show CDR1 as MNHNS and CDR2 as SASEGT. The CDR3 extends over 15 amino acids. CDR3 DNA: TGTGCCAGCAGGGGATATGGGACAGGGCGGGACGAGCAGTACTTC. This sequence encodes CASRGYGTGRDEQYF.

The chain links TRBV5-6 to TRBJ2-1; 11 nucleotides align to TRBD2. Germline V lookup: CDR1 SGHDT, CDR2 YYEEEE. This CDR3 spans 15 amino acids. V lost 4 bases and J lost 10; bases outside the gene matches: 10. The CDR3 coding sequence is TGTGCCAGCAGCCTCACGGGACTAGCGGTCAGGGAGCAGTTCTTC. This codes for CASSLTGLAVREQFF.

The chain carries TRBV7-9 and TRBJ2-5; 7 bases agree with TRBD2. The J call is doubtful: the DNA matches TRBJ2-7 better. CDR3 length: 12 amino acids. CDR1 is SEHNR, CDR2 FQNEAQ, per germline (reference sequence). In DNA, the CDR3 is TGTGCCAGCAGTCCGGGGAGGGTCGAGCAGTACTTC. The encoded protein is CASSPGRVEQYF.

V and J are TRBV20-1 and TRBJ2-5; maybe TRBD1 (6 bases). The germline V gene encodes CDR1 DFQATT and CDR2 SNEGSKA (reference sequence). The germline V and J ends were trimmed by 7 bases and 5 bases, with 11 bases remaining between them. The length of the CDR3 is 11 residues. The CDR3 DNA sequence: TGCAGTGTTGACAGGTCGGAGACCCAGTACTTC. Its translation is CSVDRSETQYF.

The CDR3 spells CASSFRATSDKDTQYF. The CDR3 bases are TGTGCCAGCAGTTTCCGTGCGACTAGCGATAAAGATACGCAGTATTTT. The rearrangement joins TRBV27 to TRBJ2-3; 8 bases are shared with TRBD2. The CDR3 consists of 16 residues. Germline-derived CDR1 and CDR2 are MNHEY and SMNVEV (reference sequence). J was trimmed by 5 bases and V by 3 bases; bases with no gene match: 10.

On this clone itself: The same CDR3 can be traced to other DNA sequences in this sample. This sequence joins TRBV28 and TRBJ2-1, with 12 bases matching TRBD2. CDR1 MDHEN and CDR2 SYDVKM come from the germline V gene. The V and J ends lost 4 bases and 8 bases, in that order; junction bases with no gene match: 9. The CDR3 covers 16 residues. CDR3 sequence reads: CASSSTSGSGGDEQFF. The CDR3 bases are TGTGCCAGCAGTTCGACTAGCGGGAGTGGCGGCGATGAGCAGTTCTTC.

The chain uses TRBV19 and TRBJ1-2; perhaps TRBD1 as D (5 bases). The CDR3 covers 13 residues. V was clipped by 4 bases and J by 4 bases, with 10 bases between them. In germline, CDR1 is LNHDA, CDR2 SQIVND (reference sequence). CDR3 loop: CASSTRQLYGYTF. For the CDR3, the DNA is TGTGCCAGTAGTACGAGACAGCTCTATGGCTACACCTTC.

J is TRBJ2-2 and V is TRBV5-1; 8 bases map to TRBD1. CDR1 and CDR2 (germline): SGHRS, YFSETQ. The CDR3 consists of 17 residues. The junction had 8 bases not matched to a gene; V was cut back by 0 bases and J by 4 bases. The CDR3 coding sequence is TGCGCCAGCAGCTTGGCCGCAGGGGGCGACCTCACCGGGGAGCTGTTTTTT. Its translation is CASSLAAGGDLTGELFF.

This clone was seen only a few times. V and J are TRBV6-1 and TRBJ2-7, with 9 bases matching TRBD2. Germline V lookup: CDR1 MNHNS, CDR2 SASEGT. The CDR3 has 15 amino acids. V was clipped by 6 bases and J by 2 bases; unmatched bases: 8. CDR3 region: CASSSEREAPYEQYF. As DNA, the CDR3 is TGTGCCAGCAGCTCAGAGCGGGAGGCCCCCTACGAGCAGTACTTC.

This rearrangement joins TRBV28 to TRBJ1-1, with TRBD1 matching over 8 bases. J lost 0 bases, V lost 2 bases, and 5 bases had no gene match. This CDR3 contains 16 residues. Germline CDR1 is MDHEN and CDR2 is SYDVKM. CDR3 amino acids: CASSLTTGALNTEAFF. CDR3 in DNA: TGTGCCAGCAGTTTAACGACAGGGGCGCTGAACACTGAAGCTTTCTTT.

V is TRBV5-5 and J is TRBJ1-4; no definite D call. The V end lost 2 bases, the J end lost 0 bases, and 11 bases lay between the germline ends. Germline V gene data show CDR1 as SGHKS and CDR2 as YYEKEE (reference sequence). The CDR3 is made up of 16 amino acids. In DNA form, the CDR3 reads TGTGCCAGCAGCTTTCGGGGTGAGGCAACTAATGAAAAACTGTTTTTT. Residues: CASSFRGEATNEKLFF.

V and J are TRBV7-2 and TRBJ2-5, with a weak D call TRBD1 (5 bases). V was pared by 0 bases and J by 3 bases, with 8 bases between. The CDR3 covers 14 residues. CDR1 and CDR2 (germline): SGHTA, FQGNSA. For the CDR3, the DNA is TGTGCCAGCAGCTTAGCTGGGGCGAAAGAGACCCAGTACTTC. Translating gives CASSLAGAKETQYF.